The 29 T cell receptor beta chains presented below share a single source sample, sequenced in a study of T-cell reconstitution after alpha-beta-depleted transplantation in children. As it was prepared, the TCRbeta library received unique molecular identifiers. TCRdb re-analysed the PCR reads in MiXCR, keeping a single row per CDR3 protein. This sample has around 200,000 distinct CDR3 sequences, with approximately 15% found just once. Specimen: PBMCs, mostly from graft donor cells, collected 360 days after TCRalphabeta/CD19-depleted stem cell transplant. The receptors shown here come from a male patient aged 2-15 years who had a stem cell transplant for acute lymphoblastic leukemia, so the T cells may come from the graft donor.

This clonotype showed up just a few times. The chain combines TRBV6-1 with TRBJ2-7, with 7 bases that match TRBD1. Germline CDR1 MNHNS, CDR2 SASEGT. The trim removed 7 bases at V and 2 bases at J, leaving 11 bases unmatched. The CDR3 is made up of 15 amino acids. The CDR3 here is CASTLDRDEPYEQYF. The CDR3 nucleotides read TGTGCCAGCACTCTAGACAGGGACGAGCCCTACGAGCAGTACTTC.

J is TRBJ1-1 and V is TRBV9; weak D call: TRBD1 (6 bases). Trimming took off 6 bases at V and 0 bases at J, with 18 bases between the two ends. The CDR3 spans 16 residues. The germline V gene encodes CDR1 SGDLS and CDR2 YYNGEE. The CDR3 protein is CASNGDRSFMNTEAFF. CDR3 DNA sequence: TGTGCCAGCAACGGCGACAGGAGCTTCATGAACACTGAAGCTTTCTTT.

The chain uses TRBV5-1 and TRBJ2-7; 9 nucleotides align to TRBD1. In germline, CDR1 is SGHRS, CDR2 YFSETQ. V was pared by 3 bases and J by 2 bases, with 3 bases of the junction left unmatched. This CDR3 spans 14 amino acids. CDR3 in amino acids: CASSYWTGAYEQYF. CDR3 coding DNA: TGCGCCAGCAGCTACTGGACAGGGGCCTACGAGCAGTACTTC.

This chain connects TRBV7-8 to TRBJ2-5; no reliable D call. This CDR3 has 11 amino acids. V was pared by 1 base and J by 7 bases, with 4 bases between. The V gene's germline CDR1 is SGHVS and CDR2 FQNEAQ. The CDR3 protein is CASSLVATQYF. Here the CDR3 DNA reads TGTGCCAGCAGCTTAGTCGCGACCCAGTACTTC.

This clonotype was counted a few times. This rearrangement joins TRBV28 to TRBJ2-3; D may be TRBD2 (5 bases). The V and J ends lost 7 bases and 5 bases respectively, with 25 bases between them. The germline V gene has CDR1 MDHEN and CDR2 SYDVKM. The CDR3 is made up of 17 amino acids. In nucleotides, the CDR3 is TGTGCCAGCACCCCCGAATCGCCGGGGTCCGGCAGAGATACGCAGTATTTT. Encoded protein: CASTPESPGSGRDTQYF.

The chain carries TRBV27 and TRBJ1-1; D is undetermined. Germline V lookup: CDR1 MNHEY, CDR2 SMNVEV (reference sequence). V lost 6 bases to trimming and J lost 9 bases, with 23 bases between them. The CDR3 contains 15 residues. The CDR3, as DNA: TGTGCCAGCAGCCCGGTCCCGGCGGGGTTCATAAAAGCTTTCTTT. This encodes CASSPVPAGFIKAFF.

This clonotype was observed a handful of times. This chain uses TRBV29-1 with TRBJ1-1; maybe TRBD1 (5 bases). CDR3 length equals 14 residues. The V gene's germline CDR1 is SQVTM and CDR2 ANQGSEA. With 6 bases removed from V and 3 bases from J, the gap between germline ends came to 17 bases. In DNA, the CDR3 is TGCAGCGTCGTAGGTACCTTAGGGGACACTGAAGCTTTCTTT. This gives the protein CSVVGTLGDTEAFF.

This chain links TRBV7-6 with TRBJ2-5; D perhaps matches TRBD2 (7 bases). This CDR3 is 17 amino acids long. CDR1 SGHVS and CDR2 FNYEAQ come from the germline V gene. V lost 5 bases, J lost 5 bases, and 24 bases lay in between. DNA for the CDR3: TGTGCCAGCAGCCCCCTCCTTGGTGGGGGGGCCGGGGAGACCCAGTACTTC. It codes for CASSPLLGGGAGETQYF.

Here the CDR3 reads CASSRQNEQFF. The CDR3 DNA sequence: TGCGCCAGCAGCCGGCAGAATGAGCAGTTCTTC. J is TRBJ2-1 and V is TRBV4-1; D is undetermined. Per the germline V gene, CDR1 is MGHRA and CDR2 is YSYEKL. The V gene lost 4 bases and the J gene lost 7 bases, with 5 bases spanning the gap. The CDR3 runs to 11 residues.

This clonotype was seen a handful of times. The chain couples TRBV7-9 to TRBJ2-1; 9 nucleotides line up with TRBD1. The CDR3 has 15 amino acids. The germline V gene encodes CDR1 SEHNR and CDR2 FQNEAQ (reference sequence). V lost 5 bases and J lost 6; bases outside the gene matches: 8. CDR3 protein: CASSPHGTGINEQFF. The CDR3 DNA reads as TGTGCCAGCAGCCCGCACGGGACAGGGATCAATGAGCAGTTCTTC.

The V and J genes are TRBV7-9 and TRBJ2-4, with D possibly called TRBD1 or TRBD2 (5 bases each). The CDR3 runs to 15 residues. V was pared by 4 bases and J by 9 bases, with 19 bases between. Germline-derived CDR1 and CDR2 are SEHNR and FQNEAQ (reference sequence). The CDR3 DNA follows: TGTGCCAGCAGCTCCGGGACCCCTGGAGTCGGCATTCAGTACTTC. Residues: CASSSGTPGVGIQYF.

The table lists this clonotype with a few counts. This chain uses TRBV6-5 with TRBJ2-3; D is undetermined. Germline-derived CDR1 and CDR2 are MNHEY and SVGAGI. V was cut by 0 bases and J by 6 bases, with 10 bases left in between. The CDR3 contains 14 residues. CDR3 region: CASSYSVQEDTQYF. The CDR3 bases are TGTGCCAGCAGTTACTCGGTTCAGGAGGATACGCAGTATTTT.

This clonotype came up a few times. For the CDR3, the DNA is TGTGCCAGCAGACCTCCCGGACAGCCTGGGGAGACCCAGTACTTC. Translated: CASRPPGQPGETQYF. The J gene is TRBJ2-5, the V gene TRBV3-1, with D possibly being TRBD1 (6 bases). The CDR3 is 15 amino acids. With 6 bases removed from V and 5 bases from J, the gap between germline ends came to 19 bases. CDR1 LGHDT and CDR2 YNNKEL come from the germline V gene (reference sequence).

This rearrangement joins TRBV27 to TRBJ2-1; D may match TRBD1 or TRBD2 (6 bases each). CDR1 and CDR2 (germline): MNHEY, SMNVEV (reference sequence). V was trimmed by 5 bases and J by 4 bases, leaving 18 bases between them. CDR3 length equals 16 residues. CDR3 sequence reads: CASSPARGPPYNEQFF. DNA of the CDR3: TGTGCCAGCAGTCCCGCCCGGGGGCCCCCGTACAATGAGCAGTTCTTC.

This clonotype showed up just a few times. The chain uses TRBV5-1 and TRBJ2-5, with D unclear. Germline V gives CDR1 SGHRS, CDR2 YFSETQ. V was cut by 0 bases and J by 4 bases, with 10 bases left in between. This CDR3 has 14 residues. CDR3 coding DNA: TGCGCCAGCAGCTTGGAGGGAATGGGAGAGACCCAGTACTTC. This gives the protein CASSLEGMGETQYF.

This clonotype was picked up a small number of times. The chain joins TRBV12-3 or TRBV12-4 to TRBJ1-3; D is undetermined. V was cut by 5 bases and J by 0 bases, with 8 bases left in between. This CDR3 has 14 amino acids. CDR3 region: CASSPVSSGNTIYF. For the CDR3, the DNA is TGTGCCAGCAGTCCAGTGAGCTCTGGAAACACCATATATTTT.

CDR3 region: CASSRVTDEQYF. DNA for the CDR3: TGCGCCAGCAGCCGCGTTACCGACGAGCAGTACTTC. The chain carries TRBV5-1 and TRBJ2-7, with D unresolved. The V end lost 4 bases, the J end lost 5 bases, and 10 bases lay between the germline ends. This CDR3 region has 12 residues. Germline-derived CDR1 and CDR2 are SGHRS and YFSETQ.

This clonotype has just a few counts. The chain has TRBV5-1 and TRBJ2-1, with 7 bases that match TRBD1. Germline V gene data show CDR1 as SGHRS and CDR2 as YFSETQ. V gave up 0 bases and J gave up 2 bases; unmatched junction bases: 2. The CDR3 sequence is 15 residues long. CDR3 nucleotides: TGCGCCAGCAGCTTGGAACAGGGGCCCTACAATGAGCAGTTCTTC. As protein: CASSLEQGPYNEQFF. Full variable domain (remainder filled in from reference TRBV5-1 and TRBJ2-1): KAGVTQTPRYLIKTRGQQVTLSCSPISGHRSVSWYQQTPGQGLQFLFEYFSETQRNKGNFPGRFSGRQFSNSRSEMNVSTLELGDSALYLCASSLEQGPYNEQFFGPGTRLTVL.

The V gene is TRBV20-1, the J gene TRBJ1-5; possible D gene TRBD1, 5 bases. The CDR3 extends over 15 amino acids. The germline gives CDR1 DFQATT, CDR2 SNEGSKA (reference sequence). The V end lost 3 bases, the J end lost 6 bases, and 18 bases lay between the germline ends. This CDR3 is CSARAPGVGRQPQHF. The CDR3 DNA follows: TGCAGTGCTAGGGCCCCGGGGGTAGGACGTCAGCCCCAGCATTTT.

There are many counts of this clonotype. The chain carries TRBV18 and TRBJ2-5; 8 bases agree with TRBD2. The ends lost 1 base at V and 5 bases at J; junction bases unmatched: 6. The CDR3 loop spans 15 amino acids. Germline V CDR1 and CDR2: KGHSH, LQKENI. The CDR3, as DNA: TGTGCCAGCTCACCACGACTAGCGCCCCAGGAGACCCAGTACTTC. As protein: CASSPRLAPQETQYF. Variable domain in full (rest from reference TRBV18 and TRBJ2-5): NAGVMQNPRHLVRRRGQEARLRCSPMKGHSHVYWYRQLPEEGLKFMVYLQKENIIDESGMPKERFSAEFPKEGPSILRIQQVVRGDSAAYFCASSPRLAPQETQYFGPGTRLLVL.

This clonotype was counted a single time. The gene calls are TRBV5-1 and TRBJ1-5, with TRBD1 identical over 9 bases. Trimming cost V 0 bases and J 5 bases; bases outside gene matches: 3. This CDR3 is built from 15 residues. Germline V gives CDR1 SGHRS, CDR2 YFSETQ. In DNA, the CDR3 is TGCGCCAGCAGCTTGGCCCGACAGGGGGATCAGCCCCAGCATTTT. Encoded protein: CASSLARQGDQPQHF.

V and J are TRBV3-1 and TRBJ2-2; 7 bases map to TRBD2. This CDR3 is 17 amino acids long. J lost 0 bases, V lost 3 bases, and 7 bases had no gene match. Germline CDR1 LGHDT, CDR2 YNNKEL (reference sequence). The CDR3 region is CASSQGGGPANTGELFF. The CDR3 DNA sequence: TGTGCCAGCAGCCAGGGGGGGGGACCGGCGAACACCGGGGAGCTGTTTTTT.

This clonotype was counted between two and nine times. CDR3 nucleotides: TGCGCCAGCAAAGATTCTCAATCCTACAATGAGCAGTTCTTC. Its protein is CASKDSQSYNEQFF. The chain recombines TRBV5-1 with TRBJ2-1; D is unresolved. The CDR3 extends over 14 amino acids. Germline-derived CDR1 and CDR2 are SGHRS and YFSETQ. V was cut by 6 bases and J by 1 base, with 11 bases left in between.

The sample holds many counts of this clonotype. This sequence joins TRBV28 and TRBJ2-3; tentatively, D is TRBD1 (7 bases). The CDR3 consists of 13 residues. Germline lookup yields CDR1 MDHEN and CDR2 SYDVKM. The ends were cut back, 6 bases at V and 3 bases at J, with 10 bases in the middle. The CDR3 reads CASSSGGTDTQYF. CDR3 coding DNA: TGTGCCAGCAGCTCAGGGGGGACAGATACGCAGTATTTT.

The sample holds a few counts of this clonotype. The V and J genes are TRBV3-1 and TRBJ2-5, with 9 bases that match TRBD2. CDR3 length: 17 residues. V gave up 4 bases and J gave up 4 bases; unmatched junction bases: 13. From germline, CDR1 is LGHDT and CDR2 YNNKEL (reference sequence). CDR3 sequence (DNA): TGTGCCAGCAGCCCCGCGGGGGGGAGGGTGTTTATAGAGACCCAGTACTTC. Encoded protein: CASSPAGGRVFIETQYF.

The gene calls are TRBV6-1 and TRBJ2-7; 11 bases map to TRBD1. Germline CDR1 is MNHNS and CDR2 is SASEGT. The trim removed 8 bases at V and 5 bases at J, leaving 8 bases unmatched. The CDR3 runs 14 residues. CDR3 bases: TGTGCCAGCTGGACAGGGGGCGACTTTAACGAGCAGTACTTC. Translated, it gives CASWTGGDFNEQYF.

The table lists this clonotype with many counts. The chain recombines TRBV5-1 with TRBJ2-6; D gene unclear. The CDR3 loop spans 17 amino acids. Germline CDR1 is SGHRS and CDR2 is YFSETQ. Trimming left V 1 base short and J 0 bases short, with 11 bases between. The chain's CDR3 is CASSLLTSSSGANVLTF. CDR3 sequence (DNA): TGCGCCAGCAGCTTGCTGACATCGAGCTCTGGGGCCAACGTCCTGACTTTC. Based on the CDR3 plus reference TRBV5-1 and TRBJ2-6, the full variable domain is KAGVTQTPRYLIKTRGQQVTLSCSPISGHRSVSWYQQTPGQGLQFLFEYFSETQRNKGNFPGRFSGRQFSNSRSEMNVSTLELGDSALYLCASSLLTSSSGANVLTFGAGSRLTVL.

This clonotype was counted between two and nine times. V usage is TRBV6-1 and J usage is TRBJ1-5; D gene uncertain. Trimming removed 2 bases from V and 1 base from J, with 12 bases in between. CDR1 is MNHNS, CDR2 SASEGT, per germline. The CDR3 is 16 residues long. The CDR3 loop is CASSEIFIRSNQPQHF. The DNA for the CDR3 is TGTGCCAGCAGTGAAATTTTTATTAGAAGCAATCAGCCCCAGCATTTT.

This clonotype was seen ten or more times. The chain is built from TRBV5-1 and TRBJ2-1, with TRBD2 identical over 8 bases. The CDR3 consists of 15 residues. Trimming cost V 0 bases and J 3 bases; bases outside gene matches: 2. CDR1 is SGHRS, CDR2 YFSETQ, per germline. The CDR3 is CASSLGGLGYNEQFF. Here the CDR3 DNA reads TGCGCCAGCAGCTTGGGGGGACTAGGCTACAATGAGCAGTTCTTC.